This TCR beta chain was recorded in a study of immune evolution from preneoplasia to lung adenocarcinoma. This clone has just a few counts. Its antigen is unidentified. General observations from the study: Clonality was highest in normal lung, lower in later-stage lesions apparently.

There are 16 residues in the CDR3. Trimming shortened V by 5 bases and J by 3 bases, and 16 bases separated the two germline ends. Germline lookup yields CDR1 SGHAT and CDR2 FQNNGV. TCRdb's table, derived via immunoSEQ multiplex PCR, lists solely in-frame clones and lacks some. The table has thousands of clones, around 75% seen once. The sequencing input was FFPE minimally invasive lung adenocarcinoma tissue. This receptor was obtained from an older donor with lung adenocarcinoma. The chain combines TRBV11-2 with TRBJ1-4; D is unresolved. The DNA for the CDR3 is TGTGCCAGCAGCCCCAACTTGGCCTATGCTAATGAAAAACTGTTTTTT. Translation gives CASSPNLAYANEKLFF.